The T cell receptor (beta chain) under discussion was sequenced for a study of T cells in Graves' hyperthyroidism and ophthalmopathy. Points from the study as a whole: A 13 V-J model separated ophthalmopathy from stable hyperthyroidism.

RNA transcripts yielded amplified TCR beta CDR3 regions. HTBI primers were used for first-round RT-PCR of the TCR CDR3. TCRdb processed the multiplex PCR reads anew with MiXCR; each CDR3 protein has one entry. The table shows about 680,000 distinct CDR3 sequences, with just over 35% occurring only once. This clonotype showed up many times. The antigen is unknown. This CDR3 has 16 residues. Losses at the gene ends were 7 bases for V and 4 bases for J; bases not matched to a gene: 12. Germline V gene lookup returns CDR1 LNHDA and CDR2 SQIVND (reference sequence). For Graves' hyperthyroidism to be stable, ophthalmopathy could not progress within 18 months. Subjects aged 18 to 65 presented with newly diagnosed hyperthyroidism of less than 2 months' duration. Orbital computed tomography and thyroid ultrasound, together with serum TRAb and thyroxine and clinical symptoms, were used for diagnoses.

The receptor was derived from a woman in her thirties or forties with Graves' hyperthyroidism. Sequencing input: blood. V is TRBV19 and J is TRBJ1-1; 10 bases are shared with TRBD1. The chain's CDR3 is CASMRRTGGMSTEAFF. The CDR3 DNA sequence: TGTGCCAGTATGAGGAGGACAGGGGGGATGAGCACTGAAGCTTTCTTT.